The 30 T cell receptor beta chains presented below share a single source sample, sequenced in a study of T cells in Graves' hyperthyroidism and ophthalmopathy. RNA transcripts provided the source from which TCR beta CDR3 regions were amplified. The primer set for the first-round RT-PCR of the TCR CDR3 was HTBI. Each CDR3 protein is one row after TCRdb ran MiXCR on the multiplex PCR reads. The repertoire includes around 400,000 distinct CDR3 sequences, 15% to 19% of them detected once, and about 27% sits in the top ten. Input material: blood. Receptors originate from a woman under 30 with Graves' hyperthyroidism that later progressed to Graves' ophthalmopathy.

This clonotype appeared many times. V is TRBV20-1 and J is TRBJ2-1; 9 bases agree with TRBD2. This CDR3 is built from 14 residues. The germline V gene has CDR1 DFQATT and CDR2 SNEGSKA (reference sequence). The ends lost 2 bases at V and 9 bases at J; junction bases unmatched: 8. CDR3 sequence: CSARQYSGSSEQFF. DNA of the CDR3: TGCAGTGCTAGACAGTATAGCGGGAGTAGTGAGCAGTTCTTC.

There are many counts of this clonotype. The J gene is TRBJ2-2, the V gene TRBV6-2 or TRBV6-3; D gene ambiguous. The CDR3 extends over 10 amino acids. V was pared by 4 bases and J by 6 bases, with 0 bases between. Looked up from germline, CDR1 is MNHEY and CDR2 is SVGEGT. The CDR3 sequence: CASSSGELFF. As DNA, the CDR3 is TGTGCCAGCAGTTCCGGGGAGCTGTTTTTT.

This clonotype was counted at least ten times. J is TRBJ2-1 and V is TRBV5-1; 9 bases map to TRBD2. The CDR3 is made up of 16 amino acids. The germline CDR1 and CDR2 sequences are SGHRS and YFSETQ. The junction had 7 bases not matched to a gene; V was cut back by 0 bases and J by 6 bases. CDR3 amino acids: CASSLGIAGATNEQFF. The CDR3 DNA reads as TGCGCCAGCAGCTTGGGGATAGCGGGAGCAACCAATGAGCAGTTCTTC.

Only a few counts were recorded for this clonotype. The CDR3 DNA reads TGCGCCAGCAGCCCGATTCTTTTAGACCGGTCCGAGCAGTACTTC. As protein: CASSPILLDRSEQYF. The chain uses TRBV5-1 and TRBJ2-7, with no clear D. Trimming removed 4 bases from V and 6 bases from J, with 20 bases in between. The CDR3 is 15 residues long. Germline CDR1 reads SGHRS; CDR2 reads YFSETQ.

This clonotype turned up a few times. The chain has TRBV20-1 and TRBJ2-3, with TRBD2 matching 9 bases. The CDR3 consists of 16 residues. The trim removed 3 bases at V and 9 bases at J, leaving 16 bases unmatched. Germline values: CDR1 DFQATT, CDR2 SNEGSKA (reference sequence). CDR3 sequence: CSASQIAGDSLGTQYF. The CDR3, as DNA: TGCAGTGCTAGTCAAATAGCGGGAGACTCGCTGGGGACGCAGTATTTT.

In its sample, this clonotype was seen a few times. The chain joins TRBV29-1 to TRBJ1-2, with 7 bases identical to TRBD1. There are 14 residues in the CDR3. J was trimmed by 4 bases and V by 2 bases; bases with no gene match: 7. The V gene's germline CDR1 is SQVTM and CDR2 ANQGSEA. This CDR3 is CSVEWDSVTYGYTF. CDR3 coding DNA: TGCAGCGTTGAATGGGACAGCGTAACCTATGGCTACACCTTC.

Only a few counts were recorded for this clonotype. The chain uses TRBV30 and TRBJ2-2; 10 nucleotides match TRBD2. After removal of 5 bases from V and 6 bases from J, the junction contained 9 bases not matched to a gene. This CDR3 spans 15 amino acids. Germline-derived CDR1 and CDR2 are GTSNPN and SVGIG (reference sequence). The DNA of the CDR3 is TGTGCCTGGGTGGGTTCTAGCGGGAGTTCCGGGGAGCTGTTTTTT. Protein: CAWVGSSGSSGELFF.

The CDR3 spells CASSARLALAGANVLTF. The CDR3 DNA follows: TGTGCCAGCAGCGCTAGACTAGCCCTAGCTGGGGCCAACGTCCTGACTTTC. The chain joins TRBV7-9 to TRBJ2-6; the match to TRBD2 covers 7 bases. With 5 bases clipped from V and 2 bases from J, the junction kept 9 bases outside the gene matches. The germline gives CDR1 SEHNR, CDR2 FQNEAQ (reference sequence). The CDR3 is 17 amino acids.

A word on this clonotype: A read error may explain this, as a much larger clone is one base away. The chain has TRBV20-1 and TRBJ2-7; 9 bases map to TRBD2. The germline CDR1 and CDR2 sequences are DFQATT and SNEGSKA (reference sequence). The CDR3 is made up of 14 amino acids. The DNA of the CDR3 is TGCAGTGCTAGTCAGCGGGAGGTGTTCCACGAGCAGTGCTTC. Protein sequence: CSASQREVFHEQCF.

This clonotype was seen at least ten times. This chain's CDR3 is CSVEDQDRLIYNEQFF. CDR3 sequence (DNA): TGCAGCGTTGAAGATCAAGACAGGCTCATTTACAATGAGCAGTTCTTC. This chain joins TRBV29-1 and TRBJ2-1, with D possibly TRBD1 on 6 matching bases. The CDR3 length is 16 residues. V was shortened by 0 bases and J by 4 bases, with 16 bases between the two germline ends. Germline assignment: CDR1 SQVTM and CDR2 ANQGSEA.

In this sample, this clonotype turned up many times. The J gene is TRBJ2-3, the V gene TRBV7-8; no definite D call. Germline V CDR1 and CDR2: SGHVS, FQNEAQ. The CDR3 spans 13 residues. V was trimmed by 1 base and J by 4 bases, leaving 6 bases between them. CDR3 sequence: CASSLVGADTQYF. The DNA of the CDR3 is TGTGCCAGCAGCTTAGTCGGTGCAGATACGCAGTATTTT.

This clonotype has a handful of counts. Just one base apart from a much larger clone, this may be a read error. The chain couples TRBV11-1 to TRBJ2-3; D is perhaps TRBD2 (5 bases). The CDR3 is 11 amino acids. Trimming pared 5 bases from V and 10 bases from J, leaving 10 bases between. Germline lookup yields CDR1 SGHAT and CDR2 FQDESV (reference sequence). CDR3 DNA: TGTGCCAGCAGCGCGGGTGATGCGCAGTATTTT. As protein: CASSAGDAQYF.

This clonotype was counted between two and nine times. The chain employs TRBV20-1 and TRBJ2-1, with TRBD2 identical over 7 bases. The CDR3 is 15 amino acids. The J segment lost 8 bases and the V segment lost 4 bases, leaving 14 bases of the junction unmatched. CDR1 and CDR2 from the germline V gene are DFQATT and SNEGSKA (reference sequence). CDR3 region: CSATTMSGTRDEQFF. CDR3 coding DNA: TGCAGTGCTACCACAATGAGCGGGACTCGGGATGAGCAGTTCTTC.

This clonotype occurred many times. V is TRBV18 and J is TRBJ1-1, with D unclear. Germline V gene lookup returns CDR1 KGHSH and CDR2 LQKENI. There are 14 residues in the CDR3. Trimming pared 6 bases from V and 0 bases from J, leaving 11 bases between. CDR3 nucleotide sequence: TGTGCCAGCTCCCGGGTAGGGATGAACACTGAAGCTTTCTTT. Protein product: CASSRVGMNTEAFF.

This sequence joins TRBV19 and TRBJ2-7, with TRBD1 matching 8 bases. V lost 3 bases, J lost 5 bases, and 9 bases stayed unmatched. Germline lookup yields CDR1 LNHDA and CDR2 SQIVND (reference sequence). The CDR3 covers 15 residues. In DNA, the CDR3 is TGTGCCAGTAGTATCACAGGGGGTTCCCATCACGAGCAGTACTTC. It specifies CASSITGGSHHEQYF.

This clonotype showed up just a few times. CDR3 amino acids: CASSLSFGNTIYF. CDR3 DNA sequence: TGTGCCAGCAGCTTATCTTTTGGAAACACCATATATTTT. The rearrangement links TRBV7-8 to TRBJ1-3, with D unclear. With 2 bases removed from V and 3 bases from J, the gap between germline ends came to 5 bases. Germline CDR1 and CDR2: SGHVS and FQNEAQ. This CDR3 is 13 amino acids long.

The chain has TRBV29-1 and TRBJ1-1; no reliable D call. Trimming removed 7 bases at V and 6 bases at J, with 18 bases between. The CDR3 length is 13 residues. Germline loops: CDR1 SQVTM, CDR2 ANQGSEA. This CDR3 is CSAHHGLGAEAFF. The CDR3 coding sequence is TGCAGCGCCCACCACGGGTTGGGAGCTGAAGCTTTCTTT.

This clonotype has at least ten counts. The rearrangement uses TRBV10-3 and TRBJ2-3, with 7 nucleotides matching TRBD2. There are 16 residues in the CDR3. With 0 bases clipped from V and 6 bases from J, the junction kept 9 bases outside the gene matches. In germline, CDR1 is ENHRY, CDR2 SYGVKD. DNA for the CDR3: TGTGCCATCAGTGAGTCAGTGCGGGAGTTCTACGATACGCAGTATTTT. Amino acids: CAISESVREFYDTQYF.

This sequence joins TRBV12-3 or TRBV12-4 and TRBJ2-1; TRBD2 matches at 12 bases. The CDR3 loop spans 17 amino acids. The ends lost 5 bases at V and 8 bases at J; junction bases unmatched: 13. In DNA, the CDR3 is TGTGCCAGCAGTAAACACACTAGCGGGAGGAGCGTTGATGAGCAGTTCTTC. The encoded protein is CASSKHTSGRSVDEQFF.

The J gene is TRBJ1-2, the V gene TRBV5-5; no clear D gene. Trimming removed 0 bases at V and 4 bases at J, with 19 bases between. The CDR3 totals 17 residues. CDR1 SGHKS and CDR2 YYEKEE come from the germline V gene (reference sequence). CDR3 in amino acids: CASSLGWVGPSSYGYTF. CDR3 DNA sequence: TGTGCCAGCAGCTTGGGTTGGGTAGGGCCTTCTTCCTATGGCTACACCTTC. The entire variable domain, with the rest obtained from reference TRBV5-5 and TRBJ1-2, is as follows: DAGVTQSPTHLIKTRGQQVTLRCSPISGHKSVSWYQQVLGQGPQFIFQYYEKEERGRGNFPDRFSARQFPNYSSELNVNALLLGDSALYLCASSLGWVGPSSYGYTFGSGTRLTVV.

This clonotype has a handful of counts. J is TRBJ2-3 and V is TRBV4-3; 12 positions agree with TRBD2. The CDR3 extends over 21 amino acids. Trimming at V came to 0 bases and at J to 6 bases, leaving 19 bases not matched to a gene. Looked up from germline, CDR1 is LGHNA and CDR2 is YSLEER. The CDR3, as DNA: TGCGCCAGCAGCCAAGATGACGTCCCTGGACTAGCGGGACGAGGGCTCGATACGCAGTATTTT. This translates into CASSQDDVPGLAGRGLDTQYF.

The rearrangement uses TRBV2 and TRBJ2-1, with 11 positions matching TRBD2. Trimming took 7 bases from V and 9 from J; bases not matched to a gene: 2. CDR1 is SNHLY and CDR2 is FYNNEI in the germline V gene. The CDR3 totals 12 residues. CDR3 nucleotide sequence: TGTGCCAGCACTGGACTAGCGGGTGAGCAGTTCTTC. Translated, it gives CASTGLAGEQFF.

This clonotype appeared many times. The V call is TRBV2, the J call TRBJ1-1; TRBD1 is a possible D gene (6 bases). Per germline, CDR1 SNHLY and CDR2 FYNNEI. V was cut by 2 bases and J by 5 bases, with 12 bases left in between. The CDR3 loop spans 14 amino acids. In DNA form, the CDR3 reads TGTGCCAGCAGTGAAACAGGGCGTGTAACTGAAGCTTTCTTT. Protein: CASSETGRVTEAFF.

Details on this clonotype: Since a much larger clone is just one base distant, this may be a read error. The CDR3 does not end in the conserved phenylalanine or tryptophan, so this is likely a read error. The chain couples TRBV28 to TRBJ1-1; no reliable D call. Germline V gives CDR1 MDHEN, CDR2 SYDVKM. CDR3 length: 13 amino acids. V lost 4 bases, J lost 8 bases, and 14 bases lay in between. The CDR3: CASSSPLGPEAFL. CDR3 bases: TGTGCCAGCAGTTCTCCGCTGGGCCCAGAAGCTTTCCTT.

This clonotype was detected many times. The rearrangement joins TRBV30 to TRBJ1-2; no firm D call. Looked up from germline, CDR1 is GTSNPN and CDR2 is SVGIG (reference sequence). The CDR3 is 13 residues long. The ends were cut back, 3 bases at V and 8 bases at J, with 16 bases in the middle. CDR3 bases: TGTGCCTGGAGGGTCGGGCCGCCAGGCGGCTACACCTTC. Its translation: CAWRVGPPGGYTF.

This clonotype has ten or more counts. The gene calls are TRBV11-2 and TRBJ2-7; 7 bases are a match to TRBD2. Looked up from germline, CDR1 is SGHAT and CDR2 is FQNNGV. With V trimmed by 1 base and J by 2 bases, 5 bases remained unmatched. The length of the CDR3 is 15 residues. CDR3 sequence (DNA): TGTGCCAGCAGCTTAGGGTGGGAGGGCCCCTACGAGCAGTACTTC. It is translated as CASSLGWEGPYEQYF.

The V call is TRBV7-9, the J call TRBJ2-3; D might be TRBD1 or TRBD2, each matching 6 bases. The V and J ends lost 8 bases and 2 bases respectively, with 23 bases between them. The CDR3 is made up of 17 amino acids. CDR1 and CDR2 (germline): SEHNR, FQNEAQ (reference sequence). For the CDR3, the DNA is TGTGCCAGCTGGGGACCTATCACCGGGGGCCCCACAGATACGCAGTATTTT. Translating it yields CASWGPITGGPTDTQYF.

This clonotype appeared a few times. The rearrangement joins TRBV10-3 to TRBJ1-5; D ambiguous. The CDR3 totals 12 residues. Germline V gene lookup returns CDR1 ENHRY and CDR2 SYGVKD. V shed 3 bases and J shed 5 bases, with 5 bases lying between them. CDR3 loop: CAISESDQPQHF. CDR3 DNA sequence: TGTGCCATCAGTGAAAGTGATCAGCCCCAGCATTTT.

This clonotype has only a few counts. This chain uses TRBV28 with TRBJ2-1; 8 bases agree with TRBD1. Germline assignment: CDR1 MDHEN and CDR2 SYDVKM. Germline trimming cut 7 bases from V and 1 base from J; bases unmatched to any gene: 9. The CDR3 has 16 residues. Here the CDR3 reads CASTSGQGGSYNEQFF. CDR3 bases: TGTGCCAGCACCTCTGGACAGGGAGGTTCCTACAATGAGCAGTTCTTC.

In its sample, this clonotype was seen a few times. The rearrangement joins TRBV7-6 to TRBJ2-1; D is possibly TRBD1 (5 bases). This CDR3 has 16 amino acids. V dropped 3 bases and J dropped 0 bases, with 12 bases sitting between them. Germline V gives CDR1 SGHVS, CDR2 FNYEAQ. The CDR3 nucleotides are TGTGCCAGCAGCTTCGACAGTATGACCTCCTACAATGAGCAGTTCTTC. Translated, it gives CASSFDSMTSYNEQFF.